The entry below gives a single T cell receptor beta chain sequence along with its context. The antigen is undetermined. Constant-segment primers served in 5'RACE that generated TCR alpha and TCR beta cDNA libraries bearing sample barcodes and UMIs. TCRdb reprocessed the 5' RACE reads via MiXCR and lists one record per CDR3 protein. The profile covers under 550,000 distinct CDR3 sequences, with over 15% appearing a single time and about a fifth taken by the ten largest. The data derive from a study of T-cell memory formation after mild COVID-19. Trimming took off 5 bases at V and 4 bases at J, with 17 bases between the two ends. The germline V gene encodes CDR1 SGHVS and CDR2 FNYEAQ. The CDR3 is 15 residues long. Regarding the study as a whole: Clones that contracted clustered mainly in CM and EM if CD4+ and in EMRA if CD8+.

The V gene is TRBV7-6, the J gene TRBJ2-5; the D gene could be TRBD1 or TRBD2 (5 bases each). This TCR came from a man younger than 30 who had mild COVID-19 (a few samples of this study predate the infection). Cell type and time point are not known. The sequenced sample was PBMCs or a T cell subset sorted from them (not recorded which). The CDR3 reads CASSRGGFEGETQYF. The CDR3 region has the DNA TGTGCCAGCAGCCGGGGCGGGTTTGAGGGAGAGACCCAGTACTTC.